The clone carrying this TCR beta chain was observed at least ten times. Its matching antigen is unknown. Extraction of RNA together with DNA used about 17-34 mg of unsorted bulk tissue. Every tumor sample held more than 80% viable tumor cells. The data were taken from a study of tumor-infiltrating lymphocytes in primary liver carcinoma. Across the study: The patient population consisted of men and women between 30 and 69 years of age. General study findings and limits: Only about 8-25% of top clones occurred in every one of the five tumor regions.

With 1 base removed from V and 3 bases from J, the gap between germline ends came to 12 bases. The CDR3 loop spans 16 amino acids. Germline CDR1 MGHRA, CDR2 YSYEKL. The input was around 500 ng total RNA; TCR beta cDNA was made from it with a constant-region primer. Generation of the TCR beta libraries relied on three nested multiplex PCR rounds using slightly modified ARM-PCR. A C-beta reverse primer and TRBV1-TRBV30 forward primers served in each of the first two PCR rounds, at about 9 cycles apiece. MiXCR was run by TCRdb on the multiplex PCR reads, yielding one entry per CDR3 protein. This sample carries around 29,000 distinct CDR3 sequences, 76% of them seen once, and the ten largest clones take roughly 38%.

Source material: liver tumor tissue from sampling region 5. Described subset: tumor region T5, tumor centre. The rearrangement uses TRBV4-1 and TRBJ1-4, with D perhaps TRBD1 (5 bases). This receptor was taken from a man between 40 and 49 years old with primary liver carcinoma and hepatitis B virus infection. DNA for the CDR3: TGCGCCAGCAGCCAAGCGAAGGGGACGGCTAATGAAAAACTGTTTTTT. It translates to CASSQAKGTANEKLFF.